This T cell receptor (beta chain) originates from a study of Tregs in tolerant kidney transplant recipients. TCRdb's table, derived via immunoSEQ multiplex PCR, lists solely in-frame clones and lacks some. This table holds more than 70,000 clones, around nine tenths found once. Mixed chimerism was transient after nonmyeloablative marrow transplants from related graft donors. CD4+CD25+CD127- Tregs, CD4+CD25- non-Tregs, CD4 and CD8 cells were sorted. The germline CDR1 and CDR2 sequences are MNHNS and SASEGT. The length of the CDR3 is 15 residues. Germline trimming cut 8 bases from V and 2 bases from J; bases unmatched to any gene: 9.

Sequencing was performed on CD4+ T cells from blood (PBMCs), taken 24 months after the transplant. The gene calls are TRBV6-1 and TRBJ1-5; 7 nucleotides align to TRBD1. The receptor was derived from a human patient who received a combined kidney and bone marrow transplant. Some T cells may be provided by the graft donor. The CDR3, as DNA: TGTGCCAGCGAAGGGGGCAGGGAGGGCAATCAGCCCCAGCATTTT. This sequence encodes CASEGGREGNQPQHF.